This TCR beta chain emerged from a study of shared clonotypes between healthy human individuals. Whole-study results and caveats: Larger richness was generally estimated for naive than memory subsets.

Original processing notes: For the immunoSEQ data, sequences were junction-only without quality scores, so filtering differed. Only in-frame clones appear in the TCRdb table, and some are missing; sequencing was by immunoSEQ multiplex PCR. The V and J calls and the clone size are those of that table, but D and trimming were determined from the DNA. The sample holds some 2.4 million clones, 80% to 95% seen once. V shed 2 bases and J 7 bases; nucleotides not matched to a gene: 12. In germline, CDR1 is SGHDN, CDR2 FVKESK. This CDR3 is built from 16 residues. Worth noting for this clone: The antigen remains unidentified.

Splitting the CD4+ cells yielded a CD45RA+ naive subset and a CD45RA-negative memory subset. The sequenced sample was naive CD4+ T cells from PBMCs. Subset given: CD45RA+ positively selected. The V call is TRBV14, the J call TRBJ1-2, with 8 bases identical to TRBD1. The sequence was collected from a man aged 18-30 years in good health. Some clones in this sample may be carry-over from other donors' samples. The CDR3 loop is CASSQRTGWAPGGYTF. CDR3 bases: TGTGCCAGCAGCCAAAGGACAGGGTGGGCTCCCGGTGGCTACACCTTC.